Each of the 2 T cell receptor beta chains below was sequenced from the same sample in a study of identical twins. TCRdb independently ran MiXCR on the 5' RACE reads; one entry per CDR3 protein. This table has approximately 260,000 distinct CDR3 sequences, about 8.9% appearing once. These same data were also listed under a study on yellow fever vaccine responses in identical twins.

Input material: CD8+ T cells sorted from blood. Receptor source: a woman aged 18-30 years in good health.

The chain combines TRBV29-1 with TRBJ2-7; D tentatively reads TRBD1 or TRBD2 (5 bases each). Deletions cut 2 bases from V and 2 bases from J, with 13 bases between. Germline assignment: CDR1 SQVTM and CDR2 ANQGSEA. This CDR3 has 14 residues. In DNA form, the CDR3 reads TGCAGCGTTGAATGGCAGGGAGAAACCTACGAGCAGTACTTC. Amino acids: CSVEWQGETYEQYF.

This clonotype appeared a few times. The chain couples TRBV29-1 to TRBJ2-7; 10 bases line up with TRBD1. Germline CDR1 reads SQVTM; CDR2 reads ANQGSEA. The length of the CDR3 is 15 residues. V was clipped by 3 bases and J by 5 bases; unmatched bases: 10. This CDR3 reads CSVEGTGALYDEQYF. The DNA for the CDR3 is TGCAGCGTTGAGGGGACAGGGGCCCTCTATGACGAGCAGTACTTC.